The subject of this entry is one T cell receptor beta chain. In its sample, this clonotype was seen a few times. The target of this receptor is not known. No much larger clone exists at a distance of one base, and base qualities are not known. These data come from a study of regulatory T cells in long-lasting Graves disease listed by TCRdb under 2021. About the full investigation: Antithyroid drugs had been taken for less than 3 months by newly diagnosed Graves' disease patients. A total of 35 or so samples underwent TCR sequencing: about 13 from persistent and some 20 from newly diagnosed Graves' disease patients. Persistent Graves' disease patients were compared with newly diagnosed Graves' disease patients by peripheral blood TCR sequencing and RNA sequencing. The study was conducted in China and was registered as a clinical trial.

Overall results and qualifications from the work: Persistent disease showed preferential use of TRBV28, TRBJ1-2 and TRBJ2-5, whereas newly diagnosed disease favored TRBV20-1 and TRBJ2-1. As a limitation, the authors acknowledged that the small sample size may reduce accuracy. Sequencing and analysis were restricted to the TCR beta chain. A larger number of public clonotypes was shared among persistent patients (around 2,500) than among newly diagnosed patients (around 880). The study examined only peripheral blood because the primary lesion, thyroid tissue, could not be accessed. Persistent Graves' disease patients showed lower TCR Shannon entropy and fewer highly expanded clones than newly diagnosed patients, suggesting clonal expansion.

Relative to germline, V is missing 4 bases and J is missing 1 base, with 6 bases of the junction outside any gene match. Inclusive of the bounding cysteine and phenylalanine, the CDR3 is 15 residues long. Solely the CDR3 DNA is kept, with 45 bases framed from the first base. Per the germline V gene, SGHDN is the CDR1 and FVKESK is the CDR2. In light of the paper, this sample's time point label describes: newly diagnosed GD, antithyroid drugs for less than 3 months. For both TCR sequencing and RNA sequencing, RNA was extracted from PBMCs using TRIzol. The diagnosis of Graves' disease followed American Thyroid Association guidelines. Patients for the study were recruited at an endocrinology department in Xi'an, China. Each patient gave roughly 8.4 milliliters of peripheral blood, collected in an EDTA anticoagulant tube. Ficoll Paque Plus density gradient separation was used to isolate PBMCs, and no further T cell sorting was performed. An Agilent 2100 Bioanalyzer and agarose gel were used to check RNA quality, and a NanoDrop 2000 was used to measure RNA concentration.

Library preparation used multiplex PCR. Sequencing instrument: Illumina HiSeq 4000. TCR beta libraries were built with iRepertoire HTBI primers and Arm-PCR amplification of CDR3 regions. Before sequencing, the PCR products went through gel purification. The original methods were these. A total of around 66 TRBV and more than twelve TRBJ segments were identified across samples and were used for gene usage analysis of CDR3 amino acid clonotypes. COPE and FqMerger were used to merge the filtered high-quality paired reads into contigs. BLAST was used to align contigs to IMGT TRBV, TRBD and TRBJ reference genes, with CDR3 defined following IMGT. Clonotypes above 0.1% frequency were classified as highly expanded clones. Repertoire diversity was measured by Shannon entropy, and V-J evenness by the Gini coefficient. Clonotypes shared by more than one individual were considered public. TCRdb passed the public sequencing reads through fastp at Q25 and MiXCR, retaining productive beta sequences. Each entry merges the rows of one CDR3 protein and shows their most common DNA and genes. These V and J calls are TCRdb output, not the study's own analysis. The sample contains around 360,000 distinct CDR3 sequences, around 15% of them found a single time. The top ten clonotypes cover 20% to 25% of the sample.

This sample also appeared in a second study, on T cells in Graves' hyperthyroidism and ophthalmopathy. Reported in the second study: Stable Graves' hyperthyroidism was defined as the absence of progression to ophthalmopathy over 18 months of follow-up. Hyperthyroidism patients were newly diagnosed, had a disease duration of under 2 months, and were aged 18 to 65 years. Patients with uncontrolled infections, other autoimmune diseases, pregnancy or lactation were excluded. Diagnoses relied on clinical symptoms, serum thyroxine and TRAb, thyroid ultrasound and orbital computed tomography. For the first round of RT-PCR on the TCR CDR3, the HTBI primer set was used together with the Qiagen OneStep RT-PCR kit. Most expanded thyroid clonotypes (frequency above 0.001) were also detected in blood, a finding suggesting that blood repertoires may reflect thyroid immune responses. A model built on a 13 V-J signature distinguished ophthalmopathy from stable hyperthyroidism, reaching roughly 88% sensitivity and approximately 81% specificity in cross-validation and 80%/75% in testing. In validation, progression to ophthalmopathy was predicted by the model with 70% to 71% sensitivity and approximately 78% specificity, a median of 6.5 months before onset. A discovery cohort of roughly 100 patients, 43 with Graves' ophthalmopathy and over 55 with stable Graves' hyperthyroidism, was used to find distinguishing TCR V-J signatures. An independent validation cohort of 18 to 20 hyperthyroidism patients and about 15 patients who later progressed to ophthalmopathy tested prospective prediction of ophthalmopathy. The 75 to 100 discovery patients were divided at random into training and test sets in a 7:3 ratio. The study also compared thyroid tissue and blood T-cell repertoires from 6 or 7 Graves' hyperthyroidism patients. Once sampling was done, hyperthyroidism patients were given methimazole at a starting dose of 30 mg daily, whereas ophthalmopathy patients were given high-dose intravenous methylprednisolone. Libraries were constructed in a second round of multiplex PCR, after which size selection and purification were carried out. Libraries were sequenced paired-end with 100 bp reads on an Illumina HiSeq2000. SOAPnuke was used to process the raw data, throwing out any read that contained adapters or uncalled bases, had a mean Phred below 15, or lacked an exact constant-primer or identifier match. COPE v1.2.5 was used to merge the high-quality paired reads, and each unique nucleotide sequence was defined as a clonotype. MiTCR v1.1 was used to align the clonotypes against IMGT TRBV, TRBD and TRBJ reference segments. Analysis was restricted to V-J combinations with a frequency above 0.0001, which covered about 99% of repertoires. The TCS score was defined as F50 (clonal expansion) divided by E x V (chaos), with BLOSUM62-based TCRdist calculated between CDR3 peptides within each V-J. Welch's t-statistics and random forest reduced several hundred V-J features to 13, which were used in a naive Bayes classifier (R e1071). No statistical method was used to fix the sample size in advance, and group allocation was not hidden from the investigators. The paper describes TCR Vbeta CDR3 sequencing of 120 to 150 peripheral blood samples, made up of 43 ophthalmopathy patients, 70 to 75 hyperthyroidism patients and roughly 17 progressor patients.

Sequenced here: peripheral blood mononuclear cells (PBMCs), sampled at new diagnosis, from a patient treated with antithyroid drugs. The receptor comes from a young woman with Graves disease. Donor details come from another sample of the same person, matched by shared clones. Recombination connected TRBV14 to TRBJ2-7, with 8 bases aligning to TRBD2. The encoded CDR3 is CASSPLGGVSYEQYF. The DNA is as follows: TGTGCCAGCAGCCCCCTCGGGGGGGTATCCTACGAGCAGTACTTC.